A single sample is the source of the 4 T cell receptor beta chains below, sequenced in a study of shared clonotypes between healthy human individuals. Generated by immunoSEQ multiplex PCR, the TCRdb table keeps only in-frame clones and is missing some. The table includes 2 million to 2.5 million clones, 90% to 96% detected once. Sequenced material: naive CD4+ T cells sorted from blood. Subset denoted: CD45RA+ positively selected. The receptor source for this set is a man between 18 and 29 years old in good health.

The chain links TRBV9 to TRBJ1-2, with a tentative D call TRBD1 (5 bases). CDR1 SGDLS and CDR2 YYNGEE come from the germline V gene. This CDR3 contains 13 residues. The germline V and J ends were trimmed by 4 bases and 2 bases, with 9 bases remaining between them. CDR3 residues: CASSRGTNYGYTF. The DNA for the CDR3 is TGTGCCAGCAGCCGAGGGACGAACTATGGCTACACCTTC.

This clone came up once. The chain joins TRBV7-9 to TRBJ1-1; D is uncertain. Germline CDR1 is SEHNR and CDR2 is FQNEAQ (reference sequence). V was clipped by 6 bases and J by 3 bases, with 14 bases between them. This CDR3 is built from 14 residues. The CDR3 here is CASRYLGGDTEAFF. The CDR3 DNA reads as TGTGCCAGCAGGTACCTCGGCGGGGACACTGAAGCTTTCTTT.

With regard to this clone: Other DNA sequences in the same sample also yield this CDR3. The CDR3 DNA reads TGTGCCACCAGCAGAGATCGAGGGGGATACAATGAGCAGTTCTTC. The encoded protein is CATSRDRGGYNEQFF. The genes are TRBV15 and TRBJ2-1; weak D call: TRBD1 (6 bases). The germline gives CDR1 LNHNV, CDR2 YYDKDF (reference sequence). The CDR3 covers 15 residues. Deletions cut 0 bases from V and 4 bases from J, with 10 bases between.

This clone turned up a few times. The J gene is TRBJ2-7, the V gene TRBV7-3; D is undetermined. The CDR3 runs to 13 residues. The germline CDR1 and CDR2 sequences are SGHTA and FQGTGA. V was trimmed by 0 bases and J by 3 bases, leaving 6 bases between them. Written as DNA, the CDR3 is TGTGCCAGCAGCTTAACGCCGAACTACGAGCAGTACTTC. Translation: CASSLTPNYEQYF.